This T cell receptor (beta chain) was sequenced for a study of T-cell memory formation after mild COVID-19. TCRdb reanalysed the 5' RACE reads using MiXCR and keeps one entry per CDR3 protein. Seen here are about 560,000 distinct CDR3 sequences, 15% to 20% observed once, and the top ten hold about 8.6%. Material for sequencing was PBMCs or a T cell subset sorted from them (not recorded which). This TCR was recovered from an adult woman who had mild COVID-19 (a few samples of this study predate the infection). Cell type and time point are not known.

CDR3 DNA sequence: TGTGCCAGCAGTTCCACAGGGGTTAGCAATCAGCCCCAGCATTTT. This encodes CASSSTGVSNQPQHF. This chain uses TRBV28 with TRBJ1-5; 7 positions agree with TRBD1. V lost 4 bases and J lost 0; bases outside the gene matches: 3. Germline CDR1 and CDR2: MDHEN and SYDVKM. The CDR3 is 15 residues long. Complete variable domain (other parts from reference TRBV28 and TRBJ1-5): DVKVTQSSRYLVKRTGEKVFLECVQDMDHENMFWYRQDPGLGLRLIYFSYDVKMKEKGDIPEGYSVSREKKERFSLILESASTNQTSMYLCASSSTGVSNQPQHFGDGTRLSIL.